This section outlines one TCR beta chain sequence together with its context. What it binds is unknown. Stated time point: pre-treatment sample, taken before nivolumab and TIL therapy. Patients were adults with stage 4 NSCLC. The data belong to a study of TIL therapy for anti-PD-1-resistant metastatic lung cancer. The study's findings and limits: Patients were highly selected, enriched for treatment-naive, never-smoker and oncogene-addicted cases.

Germline V gene sequence: CDR1 MDHEN, CDR2 SYDVKM. The CDR3 loop spans 15 amino acids. The junction had 9 bases not matched to a gene; V was cut back by 8 bases and J by 8 bases. Sequencing used immunoSEQ v3. The repertoire was sequenced with immunoSEQ multiplex PCR; TCRdb's copy has only in-frame clones and lacks some. Of 50,000 to 70,000 clones in the sample, 75% to 90% were seen once. The chain is built from TRBV28 and TRBJ2-3, with 14 bases lining up with TRBD2. This TCR was sampled from a person aged 25 to 80 with non-small cell lung cancer. Sample: blood, taken at baseline. CDR3 sequence: CASAGGTSGRTTQYF. DNA for the CDR3: TGTGCCAGCGCTGGAGGGACTAGCGGGAGAACTACGCAGTATTTT.